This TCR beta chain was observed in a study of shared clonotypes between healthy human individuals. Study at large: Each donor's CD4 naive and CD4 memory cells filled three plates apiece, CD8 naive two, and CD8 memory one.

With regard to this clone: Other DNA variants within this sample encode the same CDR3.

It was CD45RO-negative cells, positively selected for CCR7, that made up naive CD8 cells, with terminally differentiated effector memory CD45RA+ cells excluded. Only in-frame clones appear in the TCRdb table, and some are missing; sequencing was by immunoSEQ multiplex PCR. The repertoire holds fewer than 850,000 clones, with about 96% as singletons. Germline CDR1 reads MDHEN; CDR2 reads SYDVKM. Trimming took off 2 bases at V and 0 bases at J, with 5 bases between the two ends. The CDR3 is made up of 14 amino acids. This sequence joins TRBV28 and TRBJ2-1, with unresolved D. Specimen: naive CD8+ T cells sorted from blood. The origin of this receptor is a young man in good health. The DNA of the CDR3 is TGTGCCAGCAGTTTACGGACCTCCTACAATGAGCAGTTCTTC. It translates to CASSLRTSYNEQFF.